The 18 T cell receptor beta chains reported below all come from one sample, sequenced in a study of blood T cell repertoires in COVID-19. The repertoire was sequenced with immunoSEQ multiplex PCR; TCRdb's copy has only in-frame clones and lacks some. The table has 300,000 to 400,000 clones, roughly nine tenths seen once. The sample taken for sequencing was PBMCs or T cells enriched from blood (not recorded which). The receptors derive from a young woman who had recovered from COVID-19.

The V call is TRBV4-3, the J call TRBJ1-2; possibly TRBD1 for D (5 bases). In germline, CDR1 is LGHNA, CDR2 YSLEER. Trimming removed 3 bases from V and 7 bases from J, with 21 bases in between. This CDR3 has 16 amino acids. CDR3 DNA sequence: TGCGCCAGCAGCCAGGCCCGAAGCAGGGCTAATTCTGGCTACACCTTC. Protein: CASSQARSRANSGYTF.

The chain combines TRBV3-1 (or the pseudogene TRBV3-2) with TRBJ2-1, with 9 bases that match TRBD1. The CDR3 is 15 residues long. Unmatched junction bases numbered 8, after V lost 4 bases and J lost 7 bases. In germline, CDR1 is LGHDT, CDR2 YNNKEL (reference sequence). The CDR3 DNA follows: TGTGCCAGCAGCCGTCAGACAGGGGGACGGAATGAGCAGTTCTTC. Encoded protein: CASSRQTGGRNEQFF.

This rearrangement joins TRBV4-2 to TRBJ2-3; TRBD2 aligns across 9 bases. V shed 1 base and J 7 bases; nucleotides not matched to a gene: 6. CDR1 and CDR2 from the germline V gene are LGHNA and YNFKEQ. The CDR3 sequence is 15 residues long. CDR3 bases: TGTGCCAGCAGCCAAGGGGCGGGGGGGCTTAATACGCAGTATTTT. Protein: CASSQGAGGLNTQYF.

The chain uses TRBV6-6 and TRBJ2-2, with D perhaps TRBD1 (5 bases). CDR3 length equals 17 residues. V was trimmed by 5 bases and J by 0 bases, leaving 16 bases between them. CDR1 and CDR2 from the germline V gene are MNHNY and SVGAGI (reference sequence). CDR3 coding DNA: TGTGCCAGCAGTCTCTCTCCCGACAGCGCGAACACCGGGGAGCTGTTTTTT. Protein sequence: CASSLSPDSANTGELFF.

The table lists this clone with a count of one. This chain joins TRBV12-3 or TRBV12-4 and TRBJ1-2; TRBD1 matches 7 bases. V shed 5 bases and J 6 bases; nucleotides not matched to a gene: 0. The CDR3 consists of 11 residues. In DNA, the CDR3 is TGTGCCAGCAGTCAGGGGGATGGCTACACCTTC. It specifies CASSQGDGYTF.

V usage is TRBV7-9 and J usage is TRBJ2-7, with 9 positions matching TRBD1. The germline V gene has CDR1 SEHNR and CDR2 FQNEAQ (reference sequence). V lost 4 bases to trimming and J lost 4 bases; unmatched junction nucleotides: 11. The CDR3 totals 16 residues. The CDR3 reads CASSSNLPGQGYEQYF. The CDR3 nucleotides are TGTGCCAGCAGCTCGAACCTACCGGGACAGGGTTACGAGCAGTACTTC.

The V call is TRBV11-2, the J call TRBJ1-4, with 7 nucleotides matching TRBD1. V lost 1 base to trimming and J lost 8 bases; unmatched junction nucleotides: 10. This CDR3 comprises 16 residues. CDR1 is SGHAT, CDR2 FQNNGV, per germline. The CDR3 nucleotides are TGTGCCAGCAGCTTAGTGAGGGTAGGGGGCAGGGAAAAACTGTTTTTT. This codes for CASSLVRVGGREKLFF.

The chain carries TRBV4-3 and TRBJ1-1, with D maybe TRBD1 (6 bases). This CDR3 has 14 amino acids. Trimming pared 4 bases from V and 3 bases from J, leaving 12 bases between. Germline lookup yields CDR1 LGHNA and CDR2 YSLEER. The CDR3 coding sequence is TGCGCCAGCAGCCTTGACCAGGGGTACACTGAAGCTTTCTTT. Amino acids: CASSLDQGYTEAFF.

J is TRBJ1-1 and V is TRBV11-1; no clear D gene. V was clipped by 5 bases and J by 2 bases, with 12 bases between them. The CDR3 covers 14 residues. Germline V gene data show CDR1 as SGHAT and CDR2 as FQDESV (reference sequence). CDR3 amino acids: CASSPTGGNTEAFF. CDR3 in DNA: TGTGCCAGCAGCCCCACCGGAGGAAACACTGAAGCTTTCTTT.

This chain links TRBV19 with TRBJ1-5, with 10 bases lining up with TRBD1. Trimming cost V 6 bases and J 6 bases; bases outside gene matches: 8. Germline loops: CDR1 LNHDA, CDR2 SQIVND (reference sequence). CDR3 length equals 15 residues. This CDR3 reads CASRKTGGGGQPQHF. The DNA of the CDR3 is TGTGCCAGTAGGAAGACAGGGGGCGGGGGTCAGCCCCAGCATTTT.

J is TRBJ1-4 and V is TRBV4-3; D is unresolved. Trimming stripped 2 bases from V and 8 bases from J, with 15 bases between. This CDR3 has 15 residues. CDR1 and CDR2 (germline): LGHNA, YSLEER. In DNA form, the CDR3 reads TGCGCCAGCAGCCAAAGTAGCGGGCCGCGAGAAAAACTGTTTTTT. This gives the protein CASSQSSGPREKLFF.

This chain links TRBV27 with TRBJ2-1; TRBD1 is a possible D gene (6 bases). Deletions cut 7 bases from V and 7 bases from J, with 14 bases between. The CDR3 totals 13 residues. Germline loops: CDR1 MNHEY, CDR2 SMNVEV (reference sequence). The CDR3 DNA is TGTGCCAGCACCGACAGGATCTCGAATGAGCAGTTCTTC. It translates to CASTDRISNEQFF.

This clone was detected once. The rearrangement joins TRBV12-3 or TRBV12-4 to TRBJ1-1; perhaps TRBD1 as D (5 bases). Trimming took 6 bases from V and 2 from J, leaving 10 bases between them. This CDR3 spans 13 amino acids. The CDR3: CASSLDTNTEAFF. DNA of the CDR3: TGTGCCAGCAGCCTGGACACAAACACTGAAGCTTTCTTT.

This chain uses TRBV24-1 with TRBJ1-2; D ambiguous. Deletions cut 5 bases from V and 8 bases from J, with 14 bases between. Germline CDR1 and CDR2: KGHDR and SFDVKD. The CDR3 totals 13 residues. CDR3 bases: TGTGCCACCAGTGGTGGGCCTCGGTGGGGCTACACCTTC. Its protein is CATSGGPRWGYTF.

This rearrangement joins TRBV4-2 to TRBJ2-3, with 8 bases fitting TRBD2. V trimming: 5 bases; J trimming: 0 bases; junction bases outside the gene matches: 13. Germline V gene sequence: CDR1 LGHNA, CDR2 YNFKEQ. The CDR3 loop spans 18 amino acids. The CDR3 loop is CASSDRSGGGRSTDTQYF. The CDR3 bases are TGTGCCAGCAGCGACCGGAGCGGGGGAGGTCGAAGCACAGATACGCAGTATTTT.

J is TRBJ2-3 and V is TRBV19; tentative D call: TRBD2 (6 bases). In germline, CDR1 is LNHDA, CDR2 SQIVND (reference sequence). V was trimmed by 4 bases and J by 4 bases, leaving 18 bases between them. This CDR3 is built from 16 residues. CDR3 in DNA: TGTGCCAGTAGTAGGAGGGGAAGCGTGAGTGCAGATACGCAGTATTTT. As protein: CASSRRGSVSADTQYF.

The table lists this clone with a count of one. The chain recombines TRBV5-1 with TRBJ1-2; 8 bases are shared with TRBD1. This CDR3 is built from 15 residues. Germline V gene data show CDR1 as SGHRS and CDR2 as YFSETQ. V shed 4 bases and J 4 bases; nucleotides not matched to a gene: 9. In DNA form, the CDR3 reads TGCGCCAGCAGCAGCACGGGACAGGCGGGCTATGGCTACACCTTC. Protein product: CASSSTGQAGYGYTF.

The chain recombines TRBV11-2 with TRBJ2-1; perhaps TRBD2 as D (5 bases). Deletions cut 5 bases from V and 7 bases from J, with 15 bases between. The CDR3 runs 14 residues. Germline values: CDR1 SGHAT, CDR2 FQNNGV. For the CDR3, the DNA is TGTGCCAGCAGCGCAGACCGGGGATTAAATGAGCAGTTCTTC. The encoded protein is CASSADRGLNEQFF.